These 7 T cell receptor beta chains share one sample of origin, sequenced in a study of T cells in Graves' hyperthyroidism and ophthalmopathy (dated by TCRdb to between 2018 and 2020). Library method: multiplex PCR. Sequencing relied on an Illumina HiSeq 2000. The TCR beta CDR3 regions were amplified from the RNA transcripts. For the first round of RT-PCR on the TCR CDR3, the HTBI primer set was used together with the Qiagen OneStep RT-PCR kit. TCRdb passed the public sequencing reads through fastp at Q25 and MiXCR, retaining productive beta sequences. Each entry merges the rows of one CDR3 protein and shows their most common DNA and genes. The sample table records around 800,000 distinct CDR3 sequences; roughly 37% of these occur just once. The ten largest clones represent 7% to 10% of the sample. The source material was blood. These TCRs come from a man in his late teens or twenties with Graves' hyperthyroidism.

This clonotype was counted only a few times. The gene calls are TRBV12-3 or TRBV12-4 and TRBJ1-2; 7 bases agree with TRBD1. The CDR3 consists of 13 residues. V lost 5 bases and J lost 6; bases outside the gene matches: 6. In nucleotides, the CDR3 is TGTGCCAGCAGTCTACAGGGGCAGGATGGCTACACCTTC. Amino acids: CASSLQGQDGYTF.

The V and J genes are TRBV2 and TRBJ1-5, with a tentative D call TRBD1 (6 bases). The CDR3 covers 14 residues. Per germline, CDR1 SNHLY and CDR2 FYNNEI. V lost 6 bases, J lost 11 bases, and 20 bases lay in between. The CDR3 region is CASRQGHLQETQHF. In DNA, the CDR3 is TGTGCCAGCAGGCAGGGACATCTACAAGAGACCCAGCATTTT.

The chain has TRBV9 and TRBJ2-7; 9 bases match TRBD2. J gave up 5 bases and V 5 bases, and 8 bases lay outside the gene matches. Germline CDR1 reads SGDLS; CDR2 reads YYNGEE. CDR3 length: 14 amino acids. CDR3 sequence: CASSFAGGANEQYF. DNA for the CDR3: TGTGCCAGCAGTTTCGCGGGAGGGGCCAACGAGCAGTACTTC.

This clonotype has a count of ten or more. The chain joins TRBV19 to TRBJ1-5; D is ambiguous. V was pared by 7 bases and J by 2 bases, with 21 bases between. Germline CDR1 and CDR2: LNHDA and SQIVND (reference sequence). The CDR3 is made up of 17 amino acids. CDR3 protein: CASKEASAPRGNQPQHF. CDR3 nucleotides: TGTGCCAGTAAGGAAGCCAGCGCACCGAGGGGCAATCAGCCCCAGCATTTT.

Comment on this clonotype: Since the CDR3 does not end with the conserved phenylalanine or tryptophan, this likely comes from a read error. The chain is built from TRBV29-1 and TRBJ1-1; possible D gene TRBD1, 6 bases. V gave up 6 bases and J gave up 1 base, with 12 bases separating them. CDR3 length: 13 amino acids. The V gene's germline CDR1 is SQVTM and CDR2 ANQGSEA. CDR3 residues: CSVERGANTEAFL. The CDR3 DNA reads TGCAGCGTGGAAAGGGGGGCGAACACTGAAGCTTTCCTT.

With respect to this clonotype: A read error may produce the germline difference seen at one junction end. V and J are TRBV9 and TRBJ2-5; D is unresolved. The CDR3 contains 11 residues. Per germline, CDR1 SGDLS and CDR2 YYNGEE. The CDR3 sequence: CASSQGGKKHF. The CDR3 coding sequence is TGTGCCAGCAGCCAAGGTGGAAAGAAGCACTTC.

The chain uses TRBV20-1 and TRBJ2-7; possible D gene TRBD2, 6 bases. CDR1 and CDR2 (germline): DFQATT, SNEGSKA (reference sequence). The CDR3 spans 15 residues. V lost 3 bases and J 4 bases, leaving 19 bases between the germline ends. The DNA of the CDR3 is TGCAGTGCTAGCCAGGAAGGGGAGGAACAATACGAGCAGTACTTC. Its protein is CSASQEGEEQYEQYF.